This T cell receptor beta chain was sequenced during a study of blood T cell repertoires in COVID-19 (dated by TCRdb to about 2020). Background for the entire study: The collaborator samples originated in the United States, Italy and Spain and spanned the acute and convalescent phases of COVID-19. HLA class I and class II types, where available, came from metadata supplied by the sample provider rather than from assay-based typing. Deeply sampled blood TCRbeta repertoires from subjects exposed to, actively infected with, or recovered from COVID-19 were included in the dataset. Nearly every sample came with metadata listing a de-identified subject ID, COVID-19 status, age in years and sex. The samples were drawn from the first 160 participants of the ongoing ImmuneRACE study and from over 950 subjects provided by 6 global collaborators. The repertoires were released in a freely available public database intended as a resource for research on the immune response to SARS-CoV-2. The prospective study material was composed of cDNA or gDNA derived from T cells, B-cell-depleted T cells, or PBMCs. Paper-wide results and their limitations: Clinical and demographic metadata were provided uncurated, with the amount varying by source and participant.

Each collaborating institution followed its own protocols to collect whole blood in K2EDTA tubes. Collaborator samples were shipped for TCRbeta analysis as frozen whole blood, isolated PBMCs, or DNA extracted from either sample type. TCRbeta CDR3 regions were amplified from genomic DNA by means of the immunoSEQ Assay, a bias-controlled multiplex PCR. In the original analysis: Within the assay, amplification of reference gene primers was used to estimate how many nucleated cells each sample contained. To quantify the absolute abundance of each unique TCRbeta CDR3 rearrangement, sequence reads were collapsed and filtered. For each sample, productive Simpson clonality was calculated by taking the square root of Simpson's diversity index across productive rearrangements. TCRdb provides this immuneACCESS table in a form limited to in-frame rearrangements. Some clones are lacking; in checked studies, under half of them reflect an unresolved V gene, and why the rest are absent is not known. V and J calls and clone size are those listed in that table; D and trimming were worked out from the DNA. This sample gives approximately 170,000 clones in total; approximately 77% of them show up just once. Together, the top ten hold roughly a tenth of the sample.

On this clone: There is no known antigen for this receptor. Within one base of it there is no much larger clone, and no base qualities were kept.

The CDR3 measures 14 amino acids from cysteine to phenylalanine. The retained sequence is limited to the CDR3, 42 bases, with the frame set at the first base. CDR1 is given as SGHVS and CDR2 as FQNEAQ, both from the germline V gene. The junction carries 14 bases between V and J, which are trimmed by 2 bases and 6 bases respectively. The TCR comes from a woman older than 75 with active or convalescent COVID-19. This chain is built from TRBV7-8 and TRBJ2-7; the D segment could be TRBD1, given 6 matching bases. The sequenced sample consisted of peripheral blood. The CDR3 has the sequence CASSLLSRGGEQYF. In nucleotides, the sequence is TGTGCCAGCAGCTTACTGTCTAGAGGGGGCGAGCAGTACTTC.